This record concerns one T cell receptor beta chain sequence. The CDR3 covers 21 residues. Looked up from germline, CDR1 is MGHRA and CDR2 is YSYEKL. V dropped 1 base and J dropped 0; count of bases not matched to a gene: 14. The entry originates in a study of T cells in localized non-small cell lung cancer. Method: immunoSEQ multiplex PCR; TCRdb's copy keeps in-frame clones and lacks some. This table holds tens of thousands of clones, over 80% found once. The chain combines TRBV4-1 with TRBJ2-6; 8 bases line up with TRBD2. This material consisted of peripheral blood, taken before any cancer treatment. The clonotype originates from a man aged 35-75 years with stage I squamous cell lung carcinoma. CDR3 nucleotides: TGCGCCAGCAGCCAAGCCTTTACCCGGGAGGGGATCGACTCTGGGGCCAACGTCCTGACTTTC. Amino acids: CASSQAFTREGIDSGANVLTF.